This T cell receptor beta chain was sequenced for a study of blood T cell repertoires in COVID-19. Study information: The United States, Italy and Spain supplied acute and convalescent COVID-19 samples.

The CDR3 covers 13 residues. The germline V gene has CDR1 KGHSH and CDR2 LQKENI. Trimming pared 2 bases from V and 1 base from J, leaving 5 bases between. Patients in Seattle were enrolled during active infection, then followed longitudinally. Clones were sequenced by immunoSEQ multiplex PCR, and TCRdb holds only the in-frame ones, with some missing. The sample lists over 150,000 clones, 80% to 90% occurring once. This receptor was obtained from an elderly woman with COVID-19, enrolled during active disease. Sequencing was performed on peripheral blood. The chain has TRBV18 and TRBJ2-5; D perhaps matches TRBD2 (5 bases). The CDR3 bases are TGTGCCAGCTCACCAGGGAGCCAAGAGACCCAGTACTTC. Protein sequence: CASSPGSQETQYF.